The next 28 T cell receptor beta chains were all read from a single sample in a study of post-analysis software for immune sequencing data. TCR beta libraries were prepared from cDNA with unique molecular identifiers. TCRdb re-called the PCR reads through MiXCR, storing one row per CDR3 protein. Here the sample spans roughly 400,000 distinct CDR3 sequences, about 39% being singletons. General study findings and limits: In patients, TRBV5-6, TRBV5-1 and TRBV20-1 belonged to five TRBV segments found more frequently than in controls.

These TCRs are of unknown antigen specificity. Specimen: blood. The receptors originated from a girl aged 2-10 years with multiple sclerosis.

The chain carries TRBV5-5 and TRBJ1-4; D remains unclear. The V end was cut by 4 bases, the J end by 8 bases, with 18 bases between. CDR1 is SGHKS and CDR2 is YYEKEE in the germline V gene (reference sequence). The CDR3 is 15 residues long. CDR3 DNA: TGTGCCAGCAGCCCACCGGGCCTCGGAGTCGAAAAACTGTTTTTT. Its translation is CASSPPGLGVEKLFF.

This clonotype has a handful of counts. This rearrangement joins TRBV28 to TRBJ2-5; TRBD2 matches at 8 bases. The ends lost 6 bases at V and 6 bases at J; junction bases unmatched: 6. The V gene's germline CDR1 is MDHEN and CDR2 SYDVKM. The CDR3 sequence is 13 residues long. For the CDR3, the DNA is TGTGCCAGCAGCCACCGGGGGGGTAAGACCCAGTACTTC. This sequence encodes CASSHRGGKTQYF.

The chain carries TRBV20-1 and TRBJ2-5; no definite D call. Germline CDR1 DFQATT, CDR2 SNEGSKA (reference sequence). This CDR3 is built from 12 residues. The germline V and J ends were trimmed by 0 bases and 5 bases, with 7 bases remaining between them. The DNA for the CDR3 is TGCAGTGCTAGAGATGAAATGGAGACCCAGTACTTC. Protein: CSARDEMETQYF.

This chain links TRBV20-1 with TRBJ2-7; TRBD2 agrees at 11 bases. This CDR3 comprises 15 residues. The germline gives CDR1 DFQATT, CDR2 SNEGSKA (reference sequence). The V and J ends lost 4 bases and 6 bases, in that order; junction bases with no gene match: 11. The CDR3 loop is CSAKPPGLAAGEQYF. The DNA of the CDR3 is TGCAGTGCTAAACCTCCGGGACTAGCGGCTGGCGAGCAGTACTTC.

The gene calls are TRBV29-1 and TRBJ1-2; 7 bases align to TRBD1. Germline-derived CDR1 and CDR2 are SQVTM and ANQGSEA. The CDR3 is 13 amino acids. After removal of 4 bases from V and 7 bases from J, the junction contained 9 bases not matched to a gene. The CDR3 here is CSVGSTGIGGYTF. The CDR3 nucleotides are TGCAGCGTTGGCTCGACAGGGATCGGTGGCTACACCTTC.

The chain couples TRBV5-1 to TRBJ2-3, with 9 bases aligning to TRBD1. With 4 bases clipped from V and 3 bases from J, the junction kept 12 bases outside the gene matches. The CDR3 covers 17 residues. The germline gives CDR1 SGHRS, CDR2 YFSETQ. The CDR3 region is CASSTLAGTGITDTQYF. The CDR3 DNA is TGCGCCAGCAGCACCCTCGCCGGGACAGGGATAACAGATACGCAGTATTTT.

This chain connects TRBV7-8 to TRBJ1-4, with D possibly TRBD1 on 5 matching bases. CDR3 length: 15 residues. V shed 2 bases and J shed 3 bases, with 10 bases lying between them. Per germline, CDR1 SGHVS and CDR2 FQNEAQ. The CDR3 loop is CASSLFPGPNEKLFF. The DNA of the CDR3 is TGTGCCAGCAGCTTATTTCCAGGGCCTAATGAAAAACTGTTTTTT.

The V and J genes are TRBV12-3 or TRBV12-4 and TRBJ2-1; TRBD2 is a possible D gene (5 bases). CDR3 length: 16 amino acids. Trimming removed 3 bases from V and 2 bases from J, with 14 bases in between. The CDR3 sequence is CASSLVREVTYNEQFF. The CDR3 nucleotides are TGTGCCAGCAGTTTGGTGAGGGAAGTCACCTACAATGAGCAGTTCTTC.

Concerning this clonotype: One junction end does not reproduce the germline sequence, and a read error may be involved. The chain couples TRBV20-1 to TRBJ2-1; no reliable D call. The CDR3 is 14 residues long. Germline values: CDR1 DFQATT, CDR2 SNEGSKA (reference sequence). The CDR3 spells CSAYRVSSYDEQFF. The CDR3 DNA follows: TGCAGTGCTTATAGGGTATCTTCCTACGATGAGCAGTTCTTC.

The CDR3 reads CSVLGQNTEAFF. In DNA, the CDR3 is TGCAGCGTTTTGGGACAGAACACTGAAGCTTTCTTT. This sequence joins TRBV29-1 and TRBJ1-1, with D possibly TRBD1 on 6 matching bases. CDR1 and CDR2 (germline): SQVTM, ANQGSEA. CDR3 size: 12 residues. Deletions cut 5 bases from V and 1 base from J, with 8 bases between.

V and J are TRBV7-9 and TRBJ2-7, with 8 bases matching TRBD2. The V segment lost 11 bases and the J segment 2 bases; nucleotides outside the gene matches: 5. Germline V gene data show CDR1 as SEHNR and CDR2 as FQNEAQ (reference sequence). The CDR3 runs to 12 residues. Here the CDR3 DNA reads TGTGCCGGCGGGGGGCCTACCTACGAGCAGTACTTC. Protein product: CAGGGPTYEQYF.

V gene TRBV12-3 or TRBV12-4 combines with J gene TRBJ1-1; D possibly corresponds to TRBD1 (6 bases). CDR3 length: 13 amino acids. V shed 5 bases and J shed 3 bases, with 10 bases lying between them. This CDR3 is CASSARGYTEAFF. CDR3 coding DNA: TGTGCCAGCAGTGCCAGGGGATACACTGAAGCTTTCTTT.

This rearrangement joins TRBV4-3 to TRBJ2-1; 9 positions match TRBD2. The end of the DNA aligns better with TRBJ2-7, so the J call may be wrong. CDR1 and CDR2 (germline): LGHNA, YSLEER. The CDR3 is 18 amino acids. The CDR3 DNA follows: TGCGCCAGCAGCCAAGGTCTCGGGCGGGAGGGGATGAACAATGAGCAGTACTTC. This translates into CASSQGLGREGMNNEQYF.

This clonotype was counted only a few times. V gene TRBV6-5 combines with J gene TRBJ2-1; 7 bases agree with TRBD2. With V trimmed by 2 bases and J by 2 bases, 6 bases remained unmatched. The germline V gene encodes CDR1 MNHEY and CDR2 SVGAGI. The CDR3 length is 16 residues. CDR3: CASSYVSRGAYNEQFF. CDR3 bases: TGTGCCAGCAGTTACGTTAGTCGGGGGGCCTACAATGAGCAGTTCTTC.

This clonotype appeared a few times. V gene TRBV28 combines with J gene TRBJ2-1; the match to TRBD1 covers 9 bases. Germline V gives CDR1 MDHEN, CDR2 SYDVKM. The junction had 10 bases not matched to a gene; V was cut back by 8 bases and J by 2 bases. CDR3 length: 16 amino acids. The CDR3 DNA is TGTGCCAGCTACGTTACGGGACAGGGCCCCTACAATGAGCAGTTCTTC. It codes for CASYVTGQGPYNEQFF.

The J gene is TRBJ2-1, the V gene TRBV5-1; maybe TRBD2 (5 bases). The CDR3 is 17 amino acids. Germline CDR1 is SGHRS and CDR2 is YFSETQ. Trimming removed 0 bases from V and 3 bases from J, with 16 bases in between. The CDR3 DNA follows: TGCGCCAGCAGCTTGGATCGGGGTCTGAGGGACTACAATGAGCAGTTCTTC. This encodes CASSLDRGLRDYNEQFF.

This clonotype came up a few times. The gene calls are TRBV5-5 and TRBJ1-5; TRBD1 matches at 9 bases. In germline, CDR1 is SGHKS, CDR2 YYEKEE (reference sequence). This CDR3 has 15 residues. With V trimmed by 1 base and J by 5 bases, 4 bases remained unmatched. This CDR3 is CASSLWDREDQPQHF. DNA of the CDR3: TGTGCCAGCAGCTTGTGGGACAGGGAGGATCAGCCCCAGCATTTT.

V is TRBV14 and J is TRBJ2-1; the D is unclear. CDR1 is SGHDN and CDR2 is FVKESK in the germline V gene. CDR3 length: 12 amino acids. The V gene lost 4 bases and the J gene lost 10 bases, with 11 bases spanning the gap. CDR3 region: CASSPRASEQFF. CDR3 DNA sequence: TGTGCCAGCAGCCCCCGGGCCTCAGAGCAGTTCTTC.

This clonotype was detected a few times. This chain links TRBV4-2 with TRBJ2-1; D tentatively fits TRBD1 or TRBD2 (5 bases each). The CDR3 extends over 13 amino acids. With 5 bases removed from V and 14 bases from J, the gap between germline ends came to 19 bases. Germline loops: CDR1 LGHNA, CDR2 YNFKEQ. The CDR3 spells CASSDGTFKQKFF. The CDR3 region has the DNA TGTGCCAGCAGCGACGGGACCTTCAAACAAAAGTTCTTC.

The sample holds a few counts of this clonotype. This chain uses TRBV12-3 or TRBV12-4 with TRBJ2-4; TRBD2 is a possible D gene (6 bases). The CDR3 is made up of 15 amino acids. V was trimmed by 8 bases and J by 0 bases, leaving 14 bases between them. In nucleotides, the CDR3 is TGTGCCAGCCGAAGTTTAGCGGTAGCCAAAAACATTCAGTACTTC. It is translated as CASRSLAVAKNIQYF.

This chain joins TRBV6-6 and TRBJ1-5, with D possibly TRBD1 on 5 matching bases. The CDR3 is 12 amino acids. V lost 4 bases to trimming and J lost 15 bases, with 16 bases between them. CDR1 is MNHNY and CDR2 is SVGAGI in the germline V gene (reference sequence). The CDR3 DNA reads as TGTGCCAGCAGTTCCTCAGGGACGGGTATGCATTTT. Translating it yields CASSSSGTGMHF.

The chain is built from TRBV6-6 and TRBJ1-2; TRBD1 matches 9 bases. The CDR3 covers 16 residues. The V gene end was trimmed by 5 bases and the J gene end by 6 bases; junction bases not matched to a gene: 13. CDR1 MNHNY and CDR2 SVGAGI come from the germline V gene (reference sequence). The chain's CDR3 is CASSTARPGQGNGYTF. CDR3 DNA: TGTGCCAGCAGTACGGCTCGCCCGGGACAGGGAAATGGCTACACCTTC.

This chain links TRBV7-9 with TRBJ1-2; no definite D call. V shed 4 bases and J shed 4 bases, with 7 bases lying between them. The germline CDR1 and CDR2 sequences are SEHNR and FQNEAQ (reference sequence). There are 12 residues in the CDR3. The CDR3 coding sequence is TGTGCCAGCAGCTCACGGAGCTATGGCTACACCTTC. Amino acids: CASSSRSYGYTF.

This chain connects TRBV6-5 to TRBJ1-1; no clear D gene. CDR1 MNHEY and CDR2 SVGAGI come from the germline V gene. This CDR3 has 15 residues. With 2 bases removed from V and 0 bases from J, the gap between germline ends came to 10 bases. CDR3 bases: TGTGCCAGCAGTTACAGCCTGGGGATGAACACTGAAGCTTTCTTT. Residues: CASSYSLGMNTEAFF.

The CDR3 is CASRDRGPTDTQYF. The CDR3 nucleotides read TGTGCCAGCAGGGACAGGGGACCCACAGATACGCAGTATTTT. The rearrangement uses TRBV12-3 or TRBV12-4 and TRBJ2-3; 9 bases are a match to TRBD1. The CDR3 has 14 amino acids. V lost 6 bases to trimming and J lost 2 bases; unmatched junction nucleotides: 3.

The count of this clonotype is one. The rearrangement joins TRBV12-3 or TRBV12-4 to TRBJ2-5; D is uncertain. Trimming cost V 6 bases and J 2 bases, with 16 bases left between them. The CDR3 totals 15 residues. The CDR3 is CASSPDGNPQETQYF. CDR3 in DNA: TGTGCCAGCAGCCCCGACGGCAATCCACAAGAGACCCAGTACTTC.

This clonotype was observed a few times. The chain employs TRBV7-9 and TRBJ2-7; maybe TRBD2 (5 bases). V lost 5 bases to trimming and J lost 6 bases, with 20 bases between them. CDR3 length: 15 residues. Germline V lookup: CDR1 SEHNR, CDR2 FQNEAQ (reference sequence). This CDR3 is CASSQPLTRGGEQYF. CDR3 in DNA: TGTGCCAGCAGCCAACCGCTGACCCGGGGTGGCGAGCAGTACTTC. The variable domain in full, completed from reference TRBV7-9 and TRBJ2-7, reads DTGVSQNPRHKITKRGQNVTFRCDPISEHNRLYWYRQTLGQGPEFLTYFQNEAQLEKSRLLSDRFSAERPKGSFSTLEIQRTEQGDSAMYLCASSQPLTRGGEQYFGPGTRLTVT.

The chain recombines TRBV20-1 with TRBJ2-7, with D hard to call. The CDR3 runs 15 residues. CDR1 and CDR2 from the germline V gene are DFQATT and SNEGSKA (reference sequence). With 0 bases removed from V and 5 bases from J, the gap between germline ends came to 17 bases. In nucleotides, the CDR3 is TGCAGTGCTAGAGATGGTCGGGCGTTATCCCACGAGCAGTACTTC. Translation: CSARDGRALSHEQYF.